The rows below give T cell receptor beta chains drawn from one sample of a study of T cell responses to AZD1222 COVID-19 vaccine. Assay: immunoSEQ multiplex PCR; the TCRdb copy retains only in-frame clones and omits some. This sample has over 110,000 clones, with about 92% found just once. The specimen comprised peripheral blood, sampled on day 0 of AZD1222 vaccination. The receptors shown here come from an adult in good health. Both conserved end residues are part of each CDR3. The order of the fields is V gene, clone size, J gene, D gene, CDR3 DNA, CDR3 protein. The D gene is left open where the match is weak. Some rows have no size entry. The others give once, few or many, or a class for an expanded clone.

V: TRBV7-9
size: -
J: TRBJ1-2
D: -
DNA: TGTGCCAGCAGCCTCTTCACTAGTGGCTACACCTTC
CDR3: CASSLFTSGYTF

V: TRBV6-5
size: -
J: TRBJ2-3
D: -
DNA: TGTGCCAGCAGGGTAGAGGCAGATACGCAGTATTTT
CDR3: CASRVEADTQYF

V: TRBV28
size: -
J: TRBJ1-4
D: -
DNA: TGTGCCAGCAGCAAAAATGAAAAACTGTTTTTT
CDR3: CASSKNEKLFF

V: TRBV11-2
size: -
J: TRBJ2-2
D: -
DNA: TGTGCCAGCAGCAAGAGGGGCGGATCCTATTCGAACACCGGGGAGCTGTTTTTT
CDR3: CASSKRGGSYSNTGELFF

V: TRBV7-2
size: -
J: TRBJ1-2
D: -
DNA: TGTGCCAGCAGCTTAGAACCGGGAATGGGCTATGGCTACACCTTC
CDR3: CASSLEPGMGYGYTF

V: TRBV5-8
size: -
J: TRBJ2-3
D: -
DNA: TGTGCCAGCAGCCTGGGTCCGGGGGAGAACACAGATACGCAGTATTTT
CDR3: CASSLGPGENTDTQYF

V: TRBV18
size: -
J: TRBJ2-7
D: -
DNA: TGTGCCAGCTCACAGAATTTCGTCGAGCTACGAGTGCAGTACTTC
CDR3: CASSQNFVELRVQYF

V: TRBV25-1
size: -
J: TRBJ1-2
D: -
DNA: TGTGCCAGCAGTGACCCGGAGGCAGAAGGCGGGTATGGCTACACCTTC
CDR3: CASSDPEAEGGYGYTF

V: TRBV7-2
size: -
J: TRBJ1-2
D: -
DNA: TGTGCCAGCACAGGGTCCAGGAGCCGAAGGGGCTACACCTTC
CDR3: CASTGSRSRRGYTF

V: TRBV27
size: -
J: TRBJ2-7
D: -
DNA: TGTGCCAGCAGTCCCGACCCCCTGGAGACCTACGAGCAGTACTTC
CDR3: CASSPDPLETYEQYF

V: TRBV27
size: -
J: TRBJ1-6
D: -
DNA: TGTGCCAGCAGTTTATTAGGGGTAGATTCACCCCTCCACTTT
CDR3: CASSLLGVDSPLHF

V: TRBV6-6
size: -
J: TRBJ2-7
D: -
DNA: TGTGCCAGCAGCCTCAGGGTTCCCGAGCAGTACTTC
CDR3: CASSLRVPEQYF

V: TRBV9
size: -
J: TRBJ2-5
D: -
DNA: TGTGCCAGCAGCGTAGGGGGAGGAGAGACCCAGTACTTC
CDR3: CASSVGGGETQYF

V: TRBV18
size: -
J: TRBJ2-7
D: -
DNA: TGTGCCAGCTCACTCTCCAGGGAAAACTCCTACGAGCAGTACTTC
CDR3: CASSLSRENSYEQYF

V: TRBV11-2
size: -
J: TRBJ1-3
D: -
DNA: TGTGCCAGCAGCTTACTCGGAGGGGCGACGAGCTCTGGAAACACCATATATTTT
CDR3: CASSLLGGATSSGNTIYF

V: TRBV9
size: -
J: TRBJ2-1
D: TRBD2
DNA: TGTGCCAGCAGCGTAGAGGGACTAGCGGGGGTTCAGTTCTTC
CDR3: CASSVEGLAGVQFF

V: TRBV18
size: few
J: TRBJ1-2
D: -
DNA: TGTGCCAGCTCACAACTGCCTCAGGACAGAAGCCCCTTC
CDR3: CASSQLPQDRSPF

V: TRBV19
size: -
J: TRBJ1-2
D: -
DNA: TGTGCCAGTCACCTTCTGGGGGATGGCTACACCTTC
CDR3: CASHLLGDGYTF

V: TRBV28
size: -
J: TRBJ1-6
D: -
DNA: TGTGCCAGCAGCGCGACGAGCGGGAGGATCAATTCACCCCTCCACTTT
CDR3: CASSATSGRINSPLHF

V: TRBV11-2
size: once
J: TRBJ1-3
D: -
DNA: TGTGCCAGCAGCTTAGTGTTAGACACCATATATTTT
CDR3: CASSLVLDTIYF

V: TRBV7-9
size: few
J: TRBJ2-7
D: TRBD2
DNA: TGTGCCAGCAGCCCCACTGGCGGGAGGTCCTACGAGCAGTACTTC
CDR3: CASSPTGGRSYEQYF

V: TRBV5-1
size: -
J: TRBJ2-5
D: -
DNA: TGCGCCACCAGGGGAGGGACTATCCAAGAGACCCAGTACTTC
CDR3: CATRGGTIQETQYF

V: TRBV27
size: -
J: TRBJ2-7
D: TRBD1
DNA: TGTGCCAGCAGTGGGGACAGGGAAGAATGGGAGCAGTACTTC
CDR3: CASSGDREEWEQYF

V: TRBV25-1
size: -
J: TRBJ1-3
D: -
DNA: TGTGCCAGCGCCTCCTTCTCTGGAAACACCATATATTTT
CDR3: CASASFSGNTIYF

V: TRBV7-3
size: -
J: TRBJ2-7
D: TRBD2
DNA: TGTGCCAGCAGCCCCGGACTAGCGGGAGTGGGAGAGCAGTACTTC
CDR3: CASSPGLAGVGEQYF

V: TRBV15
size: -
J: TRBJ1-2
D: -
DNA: TGTGCCACCAGGGATAACTATGGCTACACCTTC
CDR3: CATRDNYGYTF

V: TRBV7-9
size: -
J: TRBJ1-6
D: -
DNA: TGTGCCAGCAGCTTAGTGAATTCACCCCTCCACTTT
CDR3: CASSLVNSPLHF

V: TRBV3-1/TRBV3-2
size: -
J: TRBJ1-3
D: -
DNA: TGTGCCAGCAGCCAATCCCCATCTTCGGACACCATATATTTT
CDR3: CASSQSPSSDTIYF

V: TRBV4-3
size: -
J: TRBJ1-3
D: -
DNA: TGCGCCAGCAGCCCATCCCAAGGAGTTCAGGGGAGGTTGGGAAACACCATATATTTT
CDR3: CASSPSQGVQGRLGNTIYF

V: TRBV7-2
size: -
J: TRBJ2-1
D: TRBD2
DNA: TGTGCCAGCAGCTTAGCTTTACTAGCGGGGGCCCACTTCAATGAGCAGTTCTTC
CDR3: CASSLALLAGAHFNEQFF

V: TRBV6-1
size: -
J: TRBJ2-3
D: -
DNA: TGTGCCAGCAGTGAGACGGGACGAACCCTAACAGATACGCAGTATTTT
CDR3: CASSETGRTLTDTQYF

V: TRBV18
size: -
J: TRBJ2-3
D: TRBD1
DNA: TGTGCCAGCTCACCACCGGGACAGAGCACAGATACGCAGTATTTT
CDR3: CASSPPGQSTDTQYF

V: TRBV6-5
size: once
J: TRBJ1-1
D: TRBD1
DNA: TGTGCCAGCAGACTGGACAGGGTCGGTGAAGCTTTCTTT
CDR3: CASRLDRVGEAFF

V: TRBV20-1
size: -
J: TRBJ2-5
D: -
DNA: TGCAGTGCCCTGGCCCAAGAGACCCAGTACTTC
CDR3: CSALAQETQYF

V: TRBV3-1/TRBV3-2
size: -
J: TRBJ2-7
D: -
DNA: TGTGCCAGCAGCCAAAAGAGAACAGGTGACGAGCAGTACTTC
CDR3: CASSQKRTGDEQYF

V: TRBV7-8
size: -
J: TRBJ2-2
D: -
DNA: TGTGCCAGCAGCGGCCGGGGTCAGGGGAGGACCGGGGAGCTGTTTTTT
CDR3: CASSGRGQGRTGELFF

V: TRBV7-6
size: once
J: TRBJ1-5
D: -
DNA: TGTGCCAGCAGCTCCTTTTCCGGGGGCGAACAGCCCCAGCATTTT
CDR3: CASSSFSGGEQPQHF

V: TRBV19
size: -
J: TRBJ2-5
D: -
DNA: TGTGCCAGTATTATAAGACTGTCTAGAAAGACCCAGTACTTC
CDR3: CASIIRLSRKTQYF

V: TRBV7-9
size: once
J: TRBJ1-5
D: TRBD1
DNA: TGTGCCAGCAGCTTAGAAGGGGGCAGTCAGCCCCAGCATTTT
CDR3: CASSLEGGSQPQHF

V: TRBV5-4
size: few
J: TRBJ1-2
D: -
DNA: TGTGCCAGCAGTTTACCCACTCAGGGCAGCTATGGCTACACCTTC
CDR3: CASSLPTQGSYGYTF

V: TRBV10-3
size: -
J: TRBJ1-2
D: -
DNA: TGTGCCATCAGTGAGAGGTTGACCTACACCTTC
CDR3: CAISERLTYTF

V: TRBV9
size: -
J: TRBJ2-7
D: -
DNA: TGTGCCAGCAGCGTAGGGGACCCAGACGAGCAGTACTTC
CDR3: CASSVGDPDEQYF

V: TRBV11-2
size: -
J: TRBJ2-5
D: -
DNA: TGTGCCAGCAGCTTACCCCACGTGCAAGAGACCCAGTACTTC
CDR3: CASSLPHVQETQYF

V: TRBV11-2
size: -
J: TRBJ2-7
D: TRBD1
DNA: TGTGCCAGCAGCTTAGATTTTCAGGGGGCTCGGGGCGAGCAGTACTTC
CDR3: CASSLDFQGARGEQYF

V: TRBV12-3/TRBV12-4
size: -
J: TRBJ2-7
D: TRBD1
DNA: TGTGCCAGCAGTGGGGGACAGGGGAGGGAGCAGTACTTC
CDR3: CASSGGQGREQYF

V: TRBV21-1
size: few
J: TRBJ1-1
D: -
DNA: TGTGCCAGCAGCAAAGCGCTTAAGACCGGAATGAACACTGAAGCTTTCTTT
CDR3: CASSKALKTGMNTEAFF